The T cell receptor beta chain under discussion was sequenced for a study of shared clonotypes between healthy human individuals. Study-wide findings and caveats: Unshared clonotypes carried lower generation probabilities than those common to all four donors.

This clone has a single count. The antigen is undetermined. Germline V gene data show CDR1 as LGHNA and CDR2 as YNFKEQ. CDR3 length: 15 amino acids. Unmatched junction bases numbered 4, after V lost 0 bases and J lost 6 bases. Terminally differentiated effector memory CD45RA+ cells were excluded from the naive CD8 cells, which were CD45RO-negative and positively selected for CCR7. Recent acute infections and vaccinations were absent in the healthy HIV-negative adult donors. Deep level was the assay's run setting. Only in-frame clones appear in the TCRdb table, and some are missing; sequencing was by immunoSEQ multiplex PCR. The repertoire holds about 2.1 million clones, with approximately 92% as singletons.

Sequencing input: naive CD8+ T cells from PBMCs. The genes are TRBV4-2 and TRBJ2-2; 7 bases line up with TRBD2. The sequence was obtained from a man aged 18 to 30 in good health. Some clones in this sample may be carry-over from other donors' samples. The CDR3 nucleotides are TGTGCCAGCAGCCAAGATTCCACTAGCGCCGGGGAGCTGTTTTTT. Translated: CASSQDSTSAGELFF.